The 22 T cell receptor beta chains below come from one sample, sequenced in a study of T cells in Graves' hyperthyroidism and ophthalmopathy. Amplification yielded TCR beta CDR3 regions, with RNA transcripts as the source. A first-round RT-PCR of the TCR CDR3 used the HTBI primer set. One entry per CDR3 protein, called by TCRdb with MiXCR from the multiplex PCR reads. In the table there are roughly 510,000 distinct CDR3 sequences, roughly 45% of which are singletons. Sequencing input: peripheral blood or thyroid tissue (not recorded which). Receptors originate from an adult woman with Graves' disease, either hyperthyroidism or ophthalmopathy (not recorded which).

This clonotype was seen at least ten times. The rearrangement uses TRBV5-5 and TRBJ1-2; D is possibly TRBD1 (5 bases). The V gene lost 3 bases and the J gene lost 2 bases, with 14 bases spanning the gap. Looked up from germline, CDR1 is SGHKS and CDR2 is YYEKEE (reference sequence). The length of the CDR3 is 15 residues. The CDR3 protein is CASSWTRAGNYGYTF. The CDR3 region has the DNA TGTGCCAGCAGCTGGACCCGGGCAGGGAACTATGGCTACACCTTC.

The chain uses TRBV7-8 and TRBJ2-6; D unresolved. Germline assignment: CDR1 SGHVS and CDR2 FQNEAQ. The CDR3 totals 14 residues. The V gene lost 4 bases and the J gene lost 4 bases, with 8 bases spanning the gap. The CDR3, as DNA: TGTGCCAGCAGCTCCCCCCGGGGGGCCAACGTCCTGACTTTC. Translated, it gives CASSSPRGANVLTF.

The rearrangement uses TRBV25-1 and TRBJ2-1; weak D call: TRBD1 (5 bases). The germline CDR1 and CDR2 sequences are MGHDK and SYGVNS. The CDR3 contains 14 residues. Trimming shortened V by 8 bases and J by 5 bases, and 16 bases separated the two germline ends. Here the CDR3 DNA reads TGTGCCAGCGTAAAAGGCGTCAGGGACAATGAGCAGTTCTTC. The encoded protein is CASVKGVRDNEQFF.

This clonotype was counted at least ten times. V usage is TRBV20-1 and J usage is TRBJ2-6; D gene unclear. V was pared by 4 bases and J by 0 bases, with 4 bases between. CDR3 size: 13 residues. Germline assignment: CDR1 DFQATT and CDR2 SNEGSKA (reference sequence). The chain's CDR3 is CSAMSSGANVLTF. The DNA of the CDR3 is TGCAGTGCTATGAGCTCTGGGGCCAACGTCCTGACTTTC.

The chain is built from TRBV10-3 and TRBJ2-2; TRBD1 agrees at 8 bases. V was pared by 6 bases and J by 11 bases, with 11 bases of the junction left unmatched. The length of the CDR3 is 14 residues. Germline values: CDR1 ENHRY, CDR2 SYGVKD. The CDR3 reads CAISGGQGFPELFF. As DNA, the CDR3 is TGTGCCATCAGCGGAGGACAGGGATTTCCCGAGCTGTTTTTT.

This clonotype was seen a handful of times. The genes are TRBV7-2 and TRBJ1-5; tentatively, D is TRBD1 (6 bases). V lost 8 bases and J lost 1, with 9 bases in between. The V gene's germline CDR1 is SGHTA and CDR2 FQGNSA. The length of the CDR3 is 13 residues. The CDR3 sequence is CASAGASNQPQHF. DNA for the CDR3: TGTGCCAGCGCAGGGGCGAGCAATCAGCCCCAGCATTTT.

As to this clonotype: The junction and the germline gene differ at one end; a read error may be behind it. The CDR3 protein is CAISDPGTGSGGELFF. CDR3 in DNA: TGTGCCATCAGTGACCCCGGGACAGGCTCAGGAGGGGAGCTGTTTTTT. This rearrangement joins TRBV12-3 or TRBV12-4 to TRBJ2-2; 8 bases align to TRBD1. This CDR3 has 16 residues.

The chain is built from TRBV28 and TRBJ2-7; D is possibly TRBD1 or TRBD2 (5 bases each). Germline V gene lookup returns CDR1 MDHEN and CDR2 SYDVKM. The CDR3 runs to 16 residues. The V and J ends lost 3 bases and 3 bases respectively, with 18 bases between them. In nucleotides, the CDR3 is TGTGCCAGCAGTTTCCAAACCGGGACCGTGAACTACGAGCAGTACTTC. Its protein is CASSFQTGTVNYEQYF.

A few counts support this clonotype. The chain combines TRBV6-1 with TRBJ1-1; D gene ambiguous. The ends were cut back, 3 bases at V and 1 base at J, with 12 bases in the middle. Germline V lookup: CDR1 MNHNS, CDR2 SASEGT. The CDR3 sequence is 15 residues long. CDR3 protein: CASSEGRGWNTEAFF. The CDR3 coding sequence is TGTGCCAGCAGTGAGGGTCGGGGTTGGAACACTGAAGCTTTCTTT.

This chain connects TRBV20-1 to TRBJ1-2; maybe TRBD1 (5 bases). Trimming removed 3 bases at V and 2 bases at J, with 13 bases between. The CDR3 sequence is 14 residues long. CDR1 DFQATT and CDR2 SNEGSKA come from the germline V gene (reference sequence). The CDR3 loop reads CSASSTVLNYGYTF. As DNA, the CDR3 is TGCAGTGCTAGTTCGACAGTACTCAACTATGGCTACACCTTC.

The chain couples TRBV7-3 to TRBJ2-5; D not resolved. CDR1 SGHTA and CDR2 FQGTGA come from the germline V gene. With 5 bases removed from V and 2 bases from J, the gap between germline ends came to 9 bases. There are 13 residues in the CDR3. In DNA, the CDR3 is TGTGCCAGCAGCGCCCGGGCGCAAGAGACCCAGTACTTC. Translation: CASSARAQETQYF.

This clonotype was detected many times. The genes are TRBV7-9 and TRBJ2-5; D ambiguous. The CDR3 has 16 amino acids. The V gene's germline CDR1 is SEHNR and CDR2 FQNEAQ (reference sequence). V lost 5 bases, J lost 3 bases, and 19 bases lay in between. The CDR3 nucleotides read TGTGCCAGCAGCCCCCAGGAATATGAGGAGAAAGAGACCCAGTACTTC. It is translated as CASSPQEYEEKETQYF.

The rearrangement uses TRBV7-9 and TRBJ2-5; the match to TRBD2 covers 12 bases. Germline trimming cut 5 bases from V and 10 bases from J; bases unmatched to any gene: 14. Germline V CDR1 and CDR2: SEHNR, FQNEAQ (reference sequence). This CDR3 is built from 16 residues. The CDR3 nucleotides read TGTGCCAGCAGCCAAGGCCCACTAGCGGGAGGAAGCGACCAGTACTTC. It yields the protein CASSQGPLAGGSDQYF.

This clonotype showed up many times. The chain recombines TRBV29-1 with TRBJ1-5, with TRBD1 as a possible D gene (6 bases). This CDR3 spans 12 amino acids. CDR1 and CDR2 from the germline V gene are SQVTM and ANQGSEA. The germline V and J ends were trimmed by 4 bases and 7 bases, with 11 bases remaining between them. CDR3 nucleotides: TGCAGCGTTGGGGCAGGGGACCAGCCCCAGCATTTT. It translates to CSVGAGDQPQHF.

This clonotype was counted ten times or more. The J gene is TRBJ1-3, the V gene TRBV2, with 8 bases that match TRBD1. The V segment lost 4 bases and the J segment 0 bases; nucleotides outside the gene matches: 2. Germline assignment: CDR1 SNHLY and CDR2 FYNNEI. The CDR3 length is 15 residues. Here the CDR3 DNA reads TGTGCCAGCAGTGCCCAGGGGGCCTCTGGAAACACCATATATTTT. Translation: CASSAQGASGNTIYF.

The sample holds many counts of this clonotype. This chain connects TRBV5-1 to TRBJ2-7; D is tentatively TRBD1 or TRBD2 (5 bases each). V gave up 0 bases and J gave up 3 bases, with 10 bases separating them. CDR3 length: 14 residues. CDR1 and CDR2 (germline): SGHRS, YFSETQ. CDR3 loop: CASSLELGVYEQYF. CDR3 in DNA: TGCGCCAGCAGCTTGGAGTTGGGGGTCTACGAGCAGTACTTC.

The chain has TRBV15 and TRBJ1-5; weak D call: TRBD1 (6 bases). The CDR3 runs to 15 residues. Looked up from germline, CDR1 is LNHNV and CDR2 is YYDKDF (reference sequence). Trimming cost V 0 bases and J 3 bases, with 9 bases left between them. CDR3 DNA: TGTGCCACCAGCAGAGAGAGGGGGTACAATCAGCCCCAGCATTTT. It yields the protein CATSRERGYNQPQHF.

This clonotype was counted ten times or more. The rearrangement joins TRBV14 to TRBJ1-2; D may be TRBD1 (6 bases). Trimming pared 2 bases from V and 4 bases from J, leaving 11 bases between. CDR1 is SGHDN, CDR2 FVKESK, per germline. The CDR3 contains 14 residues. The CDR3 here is CASSQTGSPYGYTF. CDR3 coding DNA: TGTGCCAGCAGCCAAACAGGGTCTCCCTATGGCTACACCTTC.

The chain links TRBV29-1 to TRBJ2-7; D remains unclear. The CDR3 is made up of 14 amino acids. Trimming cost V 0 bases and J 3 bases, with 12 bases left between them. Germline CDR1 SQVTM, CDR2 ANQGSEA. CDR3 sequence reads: CSVEEGTSHYEQYF. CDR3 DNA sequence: TGCAGCGTTGAAGAAGGTACGTCCCACTACGAGCAGTACTTC.

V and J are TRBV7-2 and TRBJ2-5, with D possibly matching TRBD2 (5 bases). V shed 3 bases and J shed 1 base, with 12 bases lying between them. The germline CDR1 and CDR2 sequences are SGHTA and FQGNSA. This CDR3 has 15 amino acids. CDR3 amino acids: CASSLYPGTQETQYF. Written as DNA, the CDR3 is TGTGCCAGCAGCTTGTATCCGGGAACCCAAGAGACCCAGTACTTC.

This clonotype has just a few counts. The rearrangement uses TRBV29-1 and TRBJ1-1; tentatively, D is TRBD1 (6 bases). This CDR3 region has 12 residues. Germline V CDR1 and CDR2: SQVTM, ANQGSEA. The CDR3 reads CSVRQGSTEAFF. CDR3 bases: TGCAGTGTCAGGCAGGGGAGCACTGAAGCTTTCTTT.

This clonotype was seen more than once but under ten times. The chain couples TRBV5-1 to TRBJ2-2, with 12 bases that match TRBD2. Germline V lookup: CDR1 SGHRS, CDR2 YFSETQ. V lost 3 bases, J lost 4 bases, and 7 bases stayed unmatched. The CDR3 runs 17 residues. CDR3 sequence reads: CASSSLTSGSLTGELFF. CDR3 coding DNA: TGCGCCAGCAGCTCTCTGACTAGCGGGAGTCTCACCGGGGAGCTGTTTTTT.